This T cell receptor (beta chain) was identified during a study of OX40 agonist ivuxolimab in advanced cancers. At the level of the whole study: Ivuxolimab was an agonistic, fully human IgG2 monoclonal antibody directed against OX40 (CD134), a costimulatory receptor. Peripheral TCRbeta sequencing was intended to test whether TCR sequence diversity was altered and clonal T-cell expansion was caused by ivuxolimab. Of the approximately 54 patients in dose escalation, some 19 had hepatocellular carcinoma, approximately 15 had melanoma, 9 had renal cell carcinoma and 9 had head and neck cancer. Patients were allowed to have had prior anti-PD-1, anti-PD-L1 or anti-CTLA-4 therapy, and around two fifths of the dose-escalation patients had been treated with checkpoint inhibitors. Three dose-escalation patients achieved partial responses, one with hepatocellular carcinoma and two with cutaneous melanoma. Intravenous ivuxolimab was administered to patients every 2 weeks at six dose levels: 0.01, 0.1, 0.3, 1.5, 3 and 10 mg/kg. The dose-escalation cohort was roughly 87% male with a mean age of approximately 60 years, ranging from 23 to 79. The paper covers the monotherapy dose-escalation part of the phase I ivuxolimab trial, which included N of about 51 patients.

The trial excluded patients who had a history of autoimmune disease or were on systemic immunosuppression. Peripheral blood for TCR sequencing was collected from all dose cohorts at baseline, on cycle 4 day 1, and on cycle 7 day 1. The samples were taken from a phase I, first-in-human, multicenter, open-label dose-escalation trial of ivuxolimab. Adults with locally advanced or metastatic head and neck squamous cell, hepatocellular, melanoma or renal cell carcinoma were enrolled in the trial. Before TCR sequencing, CD4+ and CD8+ T cells were separately sorted from peripheral blood. Regarding this clone: Its binding antigen is unknown. Within one base of it there is no much larger clone, and no base qualities were kept.

CDR1 MNHNY and CDR2 SVGAGI are derived from the germline V gene (reference sequence). V is clipped by 10 bases and J by 7 bases, and the sequence between their germline boundaries is 11 bases long. Spanning cysteine to phenylalanine, the CDR3 consists of 11 amino acids. Of all the DNA, just the CDR3 is kept, 33 bases in frame from base 1. Paper-wide results and their limitations: Low levels of normalized T-cell clonal expansion were also seen in some patients who did not respond. After ivuxolimab, expanded clones were on average more numerous among CD8+ T cells than among CD4+ T cells. Clonal expansion of both CD4+ and CD8+ blood T cells was observed from baseline to week 6 at doses 0.1 to 3.0 mg/kg. Which antigens the clonally expanded peripheral T cells were specific for was not determined. In the 0.1-3.0 mg/kg groups, partial responders were among the patients with the lowest normalized peripheral clonal expansion, particularly in CD8+ T cells.

Genomic DNA was isolated from the sorted cells so that the TCRbeta CDR3 region could be sequenced. The immunoSEQ Assay was used for sequencing of TCRbeta CDR3 regions. TCRdb mirrors the immuneACCESS table, restricted to in-frame sequences. Some clones are absent from its copies; in checked studies, under half trace to an unresolved V gene, and the reason for the others is unknown. Recorded for this sample are over 85,000 clones; around 90% of them occurred a single time. The top ten clones comprise less than 0.3% of the sample. This clonotype was sampled from an adult with an advanced solid tumor such as melanoma, head and neck, liver or kidney cancer. Sample: CD4+ or CD8+ T cells sorted from blood, taken in a trial of the OX40 agonist ivuxolimab. The chain couples TRBV6-6 to TRBJ2-1, with no reliable assignment of the D segment. The CDR3 region has the sequence CAISSLNEQFF. The DNA sequence is TGTGCCATCTCAAGCTTGAATGAGCAGTTCTTC.